Shown below are 5 T cell receptor beta chains from a single sample sequenced in a study of blood T cell repertoires in COVID-19 (TCRdb year 2020). Library prep was done by the immunoSEQ multiplex PCR assay. TCRdb limited this immuneACCESS table to in-frame rearrangements with V and J called. A share of clones is missing; checked studies link under half to unresolved V genes, and the rest is unexplained. In all, the sample holds over 130,000 clones, and around 90% of those were seen once. Around 4.6% of the sample comes from the top ten. Sequencing was done on a sample of peripheral blood. These receptors were taken from a woman aged 55-70 years with active or convalescent COVID-19.

CDR3 in amino acids: CASSHEAYSTFTDTQYF. In DNA, the CDR3 is TGTGCCAGCAGCCACGAGGCGTACTCAACATTCACAGATACGCAGTATTTT. The chain is built from TRBV3-1 (or the pseudogene TRBV3-2) and TRBJ2-3; no clear D gene. This CDR3 comprises 17 residues. V was pared by 3 bases and J by 2 bases, with 18 bases between. CDR1 and CDR2 from the germline V gene are LGHDT and YNNKEL (reference sequence).

The chain recombines TRBV30 with TRBJ1-2; 11 nucleotides agree with TRBD1. Germline values: CDR1 GTSNPN, CDR2 SVGIG (reference sequence). This CDR3 region has 15 residues. Trimming cost V 4 bases and J 4 bases; bases outside gene matches: 8. Here the CDR3 reads CAWNPGQGASYGYTF. DNA for the CDR3: TGTGCCTGGAACCCAGGACAGGGGGCCAGCTATGGCTACACCTTC.

V usage is TRBV18 and J usage is TRBJ2-7; TRBD1 matches 12 bases. V lost 3 bases and J lost 1; bases outside the gene matches: 1. CDR3 length equals 15 residues. Germline values: CDR1 KGHSH, CDR2 LQKENI. CDR3 sequence reads: CASSPGQGASYEQYF. CDR3 DNA: TGTGCCAGCTCACCGGGACAGGGGGCATCCTACGAGCAGTACTTC.

The chain combines TRBV9 with TRBJ2-5; TRBD1 matches 8 bases. This CDR3 is 15 amino acids long. V shed 4 bases and J 0 bases; nucleotides not matched to a gene: 5. Germline V lookup: CDR1 SGDLS, CDR2 YYNGEE. The CDR3 loop reads CASSFPDRDQETQYF. For the CDR3, the DNA is TGTGCCAGCAGCTTTCCGGACAGGGACCAAGAGACCCAGTACTTC.

The chain has TRBV25-1 and TRBJ1-4, with D possibly being TRBD1 (6 bases). This CDR3 spans 14 amino acids. The V gene's germline CDR1 is MGHDK and CDR2 SYGVNS. V dropped 3 bases and J dropped 7 bases, with 12 bases sitting between them. The CDR3 DNA reads TGTGCCAGCAGTGAGGAGACAGGCGCTGAAAAACTGTTTTTT. Amino acid sequence: CASSEETGAEKLFF.